These 7 T cell receptor beta chains were sequenced from one sample in a study of blood T cell repertoires in COVID-19. Generated by immunoSEQ multiplex PCR, the TCRdb table keeps only in-frame clones and is missing some. The sample lists roughly 230,000 clones, roughly nine tenths occurring once. Sequencing used peripheral blood. The receptors stem from a woman in her thirties or forties who had recovered from COVID-19.

V gene TRBV4-1 combines with J gene TRBJ2-3; 8 nucleotides agree with TRBD2. The CDR3 is 17 amino acids. With V trimmed by 0 bases and J by 2 bases, 7 bases remained unmatched. Germline loops: CDR1 MGHRA, CDR2 YSYEKL. CDR3 protein: CASSQDRGTRATDTQYF. CDR3 DNA sequence: TGCGCCAGCAGCCAAGATCGAGGGACTAGAGCCACAGATACGCAGTATTTT.

The CDR3 sequence is CASSQAGLEETQYF. The DNA for the CDR3 is TGCGCCAGCAGCCAAGCGGGACTAGAAGAGACCCAGTACTTC. The V gene is TRBV4-1, the J gene TRBJ2-5; 8 nucleotides line up with TRBD2. The germline CDR1 and CDR2 sequences are MGHRA and YSYEKL. The CDR3 sequence is 14 residues long. J lost 3 bases, V lost 1 base, and 1 base had no gene match.

This rearrangement joins TRBV6-5 to TRBJ2-7; D call uncertain. This CDR3 contains 11 residues. Germline V CDR1 and CDR2: MNHEY, SVGAGI. V lost 8 bases to trimming and J lost 0 bases, with 5 bases between them. CDR3: CASGSSYEQYF. In DNA form, the CDR3 reads TGTGCCAGCGGTAGCTCCTACGAGCAGTACTTC.

This chain connects TRBV2 to TRBJ1-6, with D hard to call. This CDR3 contains 16 residues. The V gene lost 2 bases and the J gene lost 5 bases, with 13 bases spanning the gap. Germline assignment: CDR1 SNHLY and CDR2 FYNNEI. CDR3 bases: TGTGCCAGCAGTGAAAAGTTGACCGGAGATAATTCACCCCTCCACTTT. Its translation is CASSEKLTGDNSPLHF.

The rearrangement links TRBV5-1 to TRBJ1-2; TRBD1 might be the D (6 bases). Trimming shortened V by 3 bases and J by 7 bases, and 13 bases separated the two germline ends. The CDR3 is 13 amino acids. CDR1 is SGHRS, CDR2 YFSETQ, per germline. CDR3 sequence (DNA): TGCGCCAGCAGCTACGAACGGGACACTGGCTACACCTTC. This translates into CASSYERDTGYTF.

The rearrangement links TRBV4-2 to TRBJ2-2; D gene unclear. Per the germline V gene, CDR1 is LGHNA and CDR2 is YNFKEQ. The CDR3 totals 12 residues. V was pared by 3 bases and J by 5 bases, with 4 bases between. The CDR3 DNA is TGTGCCAGCAGCCAGCAGACCGGGGAGCTGTTTTTT. The encoded protein is CASSQQTGELFF.

J is TRBJ1-6 and V is TRBV5-5; D perhaps matches TRBD1 (5 bases). Looked up from germline, CDR1 is SGHKS and CDR2 is YYEKEE (reference sequence). The ends were cut back, 4 bases at V and 10 bases at J, with 15 bases in the middle. The CDR3 is 14 amino acids. The CDR3 region is CASSPTGVGSPLHF. The DNA of the CDR3 is TGTGCCAGCAGCCCTACGGGGGTTGGCTCACCCCTCCACTTT.